This T cell receptor beta chain derives from a study of cytomegalovirus exposure and HLA in healthy donors. This clone has just one count. Germline V gene lookup returns CDR1 SGHTA and CDR2 FQGNSA. Trimming shortened V by 1 base and J by 3 bases, and 10 bases separated the two germline ends. The CDR3 has 15 amino acids. Measured with immunoSEQ multiplex PCR; TCRdb has only the in-frame clones, and not every one. This repertoire shows 95,000 to 150,000 clones, roughly 95% found once; its top ten account for less than 2%. Sample: PBMCs. This receptor was taken from a man between 18 and 35 years old in good health and CMV-seronegative. V is TRBV7-2 and J is TRBJ1-5; D not certain. The CDR3: CASSLGLGPNQPQHF. CDR3 sequence (DNA): TGTGCCAGCAGCTTAGGTCTGGGCCCCAATCAGCCCCAGCATTTT.